This T cell receptor beta chain emerged from a study of blood T cell repertoires in COVID-19. CDR3 length: 13 residues. V gave up 2 bases and J gave up 7 bases, with 11 bases separating them. CDR1 and CDR2 (germline): LNHDA, SQIVND (reference sequence). In the authors' workflow: Estimated nucleated cell counts came from reference gene primer amplification. Generated by immunoSEQ multiplex PCR, the TCRdb table keeps only in-frame clones and is missing some. The DNA gave D and trimming, while V, J and clone size come from that table. The repertoire has 40,000 to 55,000 clones, around four fifths of them found once; the top ten carry roughly 5.6%.

Input material: peripheral blood. The chain carries TRBV19 and TRBJ1-1; D unclear. The clonotype comes from a human donor in a cohort sampled during active COVID-19. Here the CDR3 DNA reads TGTGCCAGTAGTATAATCCGCGGCAGTGAAGCTTTCTTT. Its protein is CASSIIRGSEAFF.